Listed here are 27 T cell receptor beta chains from one sample, sequenced in a study of blood T cell repertoires in COVID-19. Only in-frame clones appear in the TCRdb table, and some are missing; sequencing was by immunoSEQ multiplex PCR. Of fewer than 200,000 clones detected, just under 85% appear once; the ten largest clones hold about 2.7%. Source material: peripheral blood. The receptors shown here come from a woman aged 80 or older with COVID-19, enrolled during active disease.

The chain uses TRBV18 and TRBJ2-2; D is undetermined. CDR1 is KGHSH and CDR2 is LQKENI in the germline V gene. The CDR3 runs to 15 residues. V was pared by 2 bases and J by 2 bases, with 9 bases between. The CDR3 reads CASSPISLNTGELFF. CDR3 nucleotide sequence: TGTGCCAGCTCACCAATTTCCCTAAACACCGGGGAGCTGTTTTTT. Full variable domain (missing parts from reference TRBV18 and TRBJ2-2): NAGVMQNPRHLVRRRGQEARLRCSPMKGHSHVYWYRQLPEEGLKFMVYLQKENIIDESGMPKERFSAEFPKEGPSILRIQQVVRGDSAAYFCASSPISLNTGELFFGEGSRLTVL.

This rearrangement joins TRBV18 to TRBJ1-3, with D unresolved. The V end lost 4 bases, the J end lost 7 bases, and 8 bases lay between the germline ends. Germline assignment: CDR1 KGHSH and CDR2 LQKENI. This CDR3 region has 12 residues. CDR3 sequence reads: CASSLLGNTIYF. CDR3 nucleotide sequence: TGTGCCAGCTCACTTCTAGGTAACACCATATATTTT.

This clone came up a few times. The V gene is TRBV5-1, the J gene TRBJ1-1; 9 nucleotides line up with TRBD1. Trimming removed 4 bases from V and 5 bases from J; junction bases left unmatched: 9. Germline CDR1 and CDR2: SGHRS and YFSETQ. This CDR3 is built from 15 residues. In DNA, the CDR3 is TGCGCCAGCAGCCATACCGGGACAGGGTCGACTGAAGCTTTCTTT. The encoded protein is CASSHTGTGSTEAFF.

This chain joins TRBV28 and TRBJ1-2; possible D gene TRBD1, 5 bases. Per germline, CDR1 MDHEN and CDR2 SYDVKM. V was pared by 4 bases and J by 4 bases, with 13 bases between. This CDR3 is 14 amino acids long. CDR3 loop: CASSSSGQLYGYTF. The CDR3 DNA reads TGTGCCAGCAGTTCGTCCGGACAACTCTATGGCTACACCTTC.

This clone was detected only a few times. As DNA, the CDR3 is TGTGCCAGCAGCTTAGTGCCAGGGCCCGAGCAGTACTTC. Translating it yields CASSLVPGPEQYF. The rearrangement links TRBV7-2 to TRBJ2-7; TRBD1 might be the D (5 bases). Trimming left V 1 base short and J 6 bases short, with 10 bases between. The CDR3 has 13 residues. The germline V gene has CDR1 SGHTA and CDR2 FQGNSA.

This clone was counted a single time. The chain employs TRBV5-1 and TRBJ2-5; 9 bases agree with TRBD1. The CDR3 loop spans 13 amino acids. The germline CDR1 and CDR2 sequences are SGHRS and YFSETQ. The V gene end was trimmed by 5 bases and the J gene end by 5 bases; junction bases not matched to a gene: 4. CDR3 sequence reads: CASRRDREETQYF. CDR3 nucleotides: TGCGCCAGCAGGCGGGACAGGGAGGAGACCCAGTACTTC.

The chain recombines TRBV7-2 with TRBJ2-1, with 14 bases identical to TRBD2. The CDR3 is 17 amino acids. Germline assignment: CDR1 SGHTA and CDR2 FQGNSA. The trim removed 6 bases at V and 7 bases at J, leaving 11 bases unmatched. The chain's CDR3 is CASSSRLAGGSMNEQFF. The CDR3 nucleotides are TGTGCCAGCAGTTCCCGACTAGCGGGGGGGTCTATGAATGAGCAGTTCTTC.

The chain combines TRBV5-4 with TRBJ1-2; perhaps TRBD1 as D (6 bases). Trimming removed 5 bases from V and 1 base from J, with 15 bases in between. Germline-derived CDR1 and CDR2 are SGHNT and YYREEE (reference sequence). The CDR3 is 15 residues long. The CDR3 is CASSLQGLDNYGYTF. The CDR3 DNA is TGTGCCAGCAGTCTTCAGGGGCTAGATAACTATGGCTACACCTTC.

The J gene is TRBJ2-2, the V gene TRBV1; TRBD2, the table's D call, was not compared with the DNA. TRBV1 is marked as a pseudogene. The CDR3 consists of 15 residues. CDR3 in amino acids: CTSSQDREGTGELFF. In DNA, the CDR3 is TGCACCAGCAGCCAAGATCGGGAGGGCACCGGGGAGCTGTTTTTT.

The V and J genes are TRBV28 and TRBJ2-4; D not certain. The CDR3 consists of 16 residues. Trimming removed 5 bases from V and 6 bases from J, with 20 bases in between. Germline CDR1 is MDHEN and CDR2 is SYDVKM. CDR3 sequence: CASSPLGGSLSNIQYF. The CDR3 DNA reads as TGTGCCAGCAGTCCTCTGGGTGGTAGCCTTTCAAACATTCAGTACTTC.

This chain uses TRBV5-6 with TRBJ2-5; D ambiguous. With 1 base removed from V and 0 bases from J, the gap between germline ends came to 16 bases. The CDR3 totals 17 residues. In germline, CDR1 is SGHDT, CDR2 YYEEEE. CDR3 sequence: CASSLPTTILYQETQYF. CDR3 DNA: TGTGCCAGCAGCTTGCCGACAACGATACTGTACCAAGAGACCCAGTACTTC.

As concerns this clone: The sample has other DNA sequences that encode this CDR3 too. The V call is TRBV18, the J call TRBJ2-5; D is uncertain. There are 13 residues in the CDR3. Trimming took 2 bases from V and 3 from J, leaving 7 bases between them. Germline assignment: CDR1 KGHSH and CDR2 LQKENI. The CDR3 region has the DNA TGTGCCAGCTCACCATTACTTGAAGAGACCCAGTACTTC. The encoded protein is CASSPLLEETQYF.

The chain recombines TRBV5-6 with TRBJ1-2; tentatively, D is TRBD1 (5 bases). The CDR3 extends over 13 amino acids. CDR1 and CDR2 from the germline V gene are SGHDT and YYEEEE. V was clipped by 0 bases and J by 5 bases, with 8 bases between them. The DNA for the CDR3 is TGTGCCAGCAGCTTGGACGGGGGGTATGGCTACACCTTC. Its protein product is CASSLDGGYGYTF.

V is TRBV3-1 (or the pseudogene TRBV3-2) and J is TRBJ2-5, with 10 bases identical to TRBD2. Per germline, CDR1 LGHDT and CDR2 YNNKEL (reference sequence). The V segment lost 1 base and the J segment 4 bases; nucleotides outside the gene matches: 6. This CDR3 contains 16 residues. CDR3 coding DNA: TGTGCCAGCAGCCAAGGGATAGCGGGGGGCAGAGAGACCCAGTACTTC. Encoded protein: CASSQGIAGGRETQYF.

The J gene is TRBJ1-4, the V gene TRBV2, with TRBD1 matching over 9 bases. J lost 7 bases, V lost 1 base, and 4 bases had no gene match. Germline V gives CDR1 SNHLY, CDR2 FYNNEI. CDR3 size: 15 residues. CDR3 sequence (DNA): TGTGCCAGCAGTGAAGTCACAGGGGGCCTTGAAAAACTGTTTTTT. Amino acids: CASSEVTGGLEKLFF.

The V and J genes are TRBV7-9 and TRBJ2-3; the match to TRBD2 covers 12 bases. This CDR3 comprises 16 residues. Unmatched junction bases numbered 5, after V lost 4 bases and J lost 3 bases. Germline values: CDR1 SEHNR, CDR2 FQNEAQ (reference sequence). The CDR3 loop is CASSSLAGGPTDTQYF. The CDR3 coding sequence is TGTGCCAGCAGCTCGCTAGCGGGGGGGCCGACAGATACGCAGTATTTT.

For this clone: Other nucleotide sequences from this sample produce the same CDR3. V is TRBV5-1 and J is TRBJ2-5; D is undetermined. CDR3 length: 12 amino acids. Germline values: CDR1 SGHRS, CDR2 YFSETQ. V gave up 0 bases and J gave up 5 bases, with 5 bases separating them. CDR3 bases: TGCGCCAGCAGCTTGGCCGGTGAGACCCAGTACTTC. Its translation is CASSLAGETQYF.

In this sample, this clone turned up once. The chain links TRBV9 to TRBJ2-3, with TRBD2 matching 12 bases. V shed 3 bases, J shed 6 bases, and the junction held 11 bases outside the gene matches. The CDR3 sequence is 17 residues long. Germline CDR1 and CDR2: SGDLS and YYNGEE. The chain's CDR3 is CASSEIGTSGFRDTQYF. CDR3 bases: TGTGCCAGCAGCGAGATAGGGACTAGCGGGTTTAGGGATACGCAGTATTTT.

The CDR3 DNA is TGTGCCAGCAGTGAAAAAGAGGCTTCTAACACTGAAGCTTTCTTT. Its translation: CASSEKEASNTEAFF. The chain joins TRBV6-1 to TRBJ1-1; D not certain. The V end lost 2 bases, the J end lost 2 bases, and 12 bases lay between the germline ends. Germline-derived CDR1 and CDR2 are MNHNS and SASEGT. The CDR3 is 15 amino acids.

V usage is TRBV5-1 and J usage is TRBJ1-1; 8 bases align to TRBD1. In germline, CDR1 is SGHRS, CDR2 YFSETQ. CDR3 length: 17 residues. V gave up 4 bases and J gave up 5 bases; unmatched junction bases: 16. The CDR3 loop is CASSPGTGVWHSTEAFF. The CDR3 DNA reads TGCGCCAGCAGCCCTGGGACAGGCGTGTGGCATAGTACTGAAGCTTTCTTT. Together with reference TRBV5-1 and TRBJ1-1, the CDR3 gives the full variable domain: KAGVTQTPRYLIKTRGQQVTLSCSPISGHRSVSWYQQTPGQGLQFLFEYFSETQRNKGNFPGRFSGRQFSNSRSEMNVSTLELGDSALYLCASSPGTGVWHSTEAFFGQGTRLTVV.

This chain joins TRBV18 and TRBJ1-2, with D unclear. V was trimmed by 3 bases and J by 0 bases, leaving 11 bases between them. The CDR3 sequence is 15 residues long. CDR1 is KGHSH and CDR2 is LQKENI in the germline V gene. In DNA form, the CDR3 reads TGTGCCAGCTCACCGAACTTCCCCCCTAACTATGGCTACACCTTC. Translated, it gives CASSPNFPPNYGYTF. Looking up the rest from reference TRBV18 and TRBJ1-2 gives the full variable domain: NAGVMQNPRHLVRRRGQEARLRCSPMKGHSHVYWYRQLPEEGLKFMVYLQKENIIDESGMPKERFSAEFPKEGPSILRIQQVVRGDSAAYFCASSPNFPPNYGYTFGSGTRLTVV.

This clone was counted between two and nine times. This sequence joins TRBV9 and TRBJ2-3; TRBD2 might be the D (5 bases). Germline CDR1 SGDLS, CDR2 YYNGEE. Trimming removed 3 bases at V and 4 bases at J, with 9 bases between. The CDR3 runs to 13 residues. CDR3 nucleotides: TGTGCCAGCAGCGCCCCCGGGGCAGATACGCAGTATTTT. Translating it yields CASSAPGADTQYF. Filled out from reference TRBV9 and TRBJ2-3, the complete variable domain reads DSGVTQTPKHLITATGQRVTLRCSPRSGDLSVYWYQQSLDQGLQFLIQYYNGEERAKGNILERFSAQQFPDLHSELNLSSLELGDSALYFCASSAPGADTQYFGPGTRLTVL.

This clone was counted a single time. This rearrangement joins TRBV5-1 to TRBJ2-1; 9 bases map to TRBD1. V was pared by 6 bases and J by 4 bases, with 5 bases of the junction left unmatched. This CDR3 is built from 14 residues. Germline V gene data show CDR1 as SGHRS and CDR2 as YFSETQ. CDR3 in amino acids: CASTGTGRYNEQFF. Written as DNA, the CDR3 is TGCGCCAGCACCGGGACAGGGCGTTACAATGAGCAGTTCTTC.

V and J are TRBV19 and TRBJ2-5; 11 nucleotides align to TRBD2. The V gene end was trimmed by 3 bases and the J gene end by 5 bases; junction bases not matched to a gene: 5. The CDR3 covers 15 residues. From germline, CDR1 is LNHDA and CDR2 SQIVND (reference sequence). The CDR3 protein is CASSITSGRRETQYF. The DNA for the CDR3 is TGTGCCAGTAGTATCACTAGCGGGAGAAGGGAGACCCAGTACTTC.

The rearrangement uses TRBV10-3 and TRBJ2-7, with 10 positions matching TRBD1. Germline assignment: CDR1 ENHRY and CDR2 SYGVKD. With 10 bases clipped from V and 2 bases from J, the junction kept 8 bases outside the gene matches. The CDR3 totals 14 residues. CDR3 protein: CATGRDRGPYEQYF. DNA for the CDR3: TGTGCCACCGGACGGGACAGGGGACCCTACGAGCAGTACTTC.

The gene calls are TRBV6-6 and TRBJ1-2; 11 nucleotides line up with TRBD1. The CDR3 is made up of 13 amino acids. Trimming removed 10 bases from V and 8 bases from J; junction bases left unmatched: 9. Germline V lookup: CDR1 MNHNY, CDR2 SVGAGI (reference sequence). CDR3 residues: CATIGGTGGGYTF. CDR3 in DNA: TGTGCCACCATCGGTGGGACAGGGGGAGGCTACACCTTC.

The J gene is TRBJ1-2, the V gene TRBV5-4, with 8 bases lining up with TRBD1. Germline V CDR1 and CDR2: SGHNT, YYREEE (reference sequence). Trimming removed 0 bases from V and 4 bases from J; junction bases left unmatched: 2. The CDR3 is 14 amino acids. The CDR3 is CASSLDRGVYGYTF. The CDR3 DNA follows: TGTGCCAGCAGCTTGGACAGGGGGGTCTATGGCTACACCTTC.